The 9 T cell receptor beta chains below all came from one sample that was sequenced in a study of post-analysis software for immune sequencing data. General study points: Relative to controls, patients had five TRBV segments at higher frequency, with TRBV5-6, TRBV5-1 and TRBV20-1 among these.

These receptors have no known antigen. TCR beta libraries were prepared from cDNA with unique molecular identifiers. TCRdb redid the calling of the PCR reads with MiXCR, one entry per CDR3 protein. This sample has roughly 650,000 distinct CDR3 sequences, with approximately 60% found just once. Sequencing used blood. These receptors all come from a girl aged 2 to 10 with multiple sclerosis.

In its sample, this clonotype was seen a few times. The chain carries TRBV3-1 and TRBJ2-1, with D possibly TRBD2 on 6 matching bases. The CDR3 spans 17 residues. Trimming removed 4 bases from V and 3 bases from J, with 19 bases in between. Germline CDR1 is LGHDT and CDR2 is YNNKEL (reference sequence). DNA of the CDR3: TGTGCCAGCAGCCTTTCCGGTGGTAGCGGTTTCTACAATGAGCAGTTCTTC. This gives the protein CASSLSGGSGFYNEQFF.

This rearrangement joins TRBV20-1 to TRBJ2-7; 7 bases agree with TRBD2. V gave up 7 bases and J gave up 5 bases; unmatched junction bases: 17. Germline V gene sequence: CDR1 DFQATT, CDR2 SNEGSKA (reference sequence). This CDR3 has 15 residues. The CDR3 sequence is CSVRGGGSDTNEQYF. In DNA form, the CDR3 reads TGCAGTGTCCGGGGCGGCGGGAGCGACACCAACGAGCAGTACTTC.

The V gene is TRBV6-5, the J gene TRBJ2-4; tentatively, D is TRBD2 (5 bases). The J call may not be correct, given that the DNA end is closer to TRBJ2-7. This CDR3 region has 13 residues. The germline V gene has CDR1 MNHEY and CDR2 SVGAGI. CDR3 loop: CASRDSAGYEQYF. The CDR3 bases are TGTGCCAGCAGAGATAGCGCGGGCTACGAGCAGTACTTC.

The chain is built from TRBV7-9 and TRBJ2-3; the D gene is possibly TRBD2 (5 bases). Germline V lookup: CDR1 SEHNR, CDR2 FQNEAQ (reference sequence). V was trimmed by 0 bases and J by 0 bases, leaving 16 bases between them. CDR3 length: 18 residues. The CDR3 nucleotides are TGTGCCAGCAGCTTAGCGGGGTCAACTAGTCTTAGCACAGATACGCAGTATTTT. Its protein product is CASSLAGSTSLSTDTQYF.

The CDR3 region is CASSLGLGLSGFSYNEQFF. CDR3 nucleotides: TGCGCCAGCAGCTTGGGTTTGGGGCTTAGCGGTTTCTCCTACAATGAGCAGTTCTTC. J is TRBJ2-1 and V is TRBV5-1; tentatively, D is TRBD2 (6 bases). The CDR3 totals 19 residues. Germline V gives CDR1 SGHRS, CDR2 YFSETQ. With 0 bases removed from V and 0 bases from J, the gap between germline ends came to 19 bases.

CDR3 protein: CASSPVPGTSVTYEQYF. As DNA, the CDR3 is TGCGCCAGCAGCCCAGTTCCCGGGACTAGCGTTACCTACGAGCAGTACTTC. The rearrangement uses TRBV4-1 and TRBJ2-5, with 10 bases that match TRBD2. The closer fit of TRBJ2-7 to the DNA end suggests the J call may be wrong. Germline CDR1 reads MGHRA; CDR2 reads YSYEKL. The CDR3 runs 17 residues.

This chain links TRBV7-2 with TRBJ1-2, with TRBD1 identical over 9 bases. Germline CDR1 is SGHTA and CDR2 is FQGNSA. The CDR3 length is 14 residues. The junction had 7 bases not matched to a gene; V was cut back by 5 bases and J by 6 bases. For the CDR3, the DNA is TGTGCCAGCAGCCTCCTTGGACAGGGGAATGGCTACACCTTC. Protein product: CASSLLGQGNGYTF.

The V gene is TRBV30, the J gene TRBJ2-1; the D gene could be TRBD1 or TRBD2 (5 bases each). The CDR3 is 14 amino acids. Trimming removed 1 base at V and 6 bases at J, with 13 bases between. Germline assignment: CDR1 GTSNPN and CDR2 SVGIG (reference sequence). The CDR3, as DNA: TGTGCCTGGAGTGGACAGTCGGGAATCAATGAGCAGTTCTTC. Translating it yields CAWSGQSGINEQFF.

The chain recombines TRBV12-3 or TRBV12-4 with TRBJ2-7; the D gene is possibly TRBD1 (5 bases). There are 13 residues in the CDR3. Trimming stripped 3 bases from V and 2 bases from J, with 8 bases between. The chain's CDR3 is CASSFDSTYEQYF. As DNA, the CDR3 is TGTGCCAGCAGTTTCGACAGCACCTACGAGCAGTACTTC.